The entry below gives a single TCR beta chain sequence along with its context. The sample originates from a study of T cell changes during pregnancy in multiple sclerosis. CDR1 and CDR2 from the germline V gene are MNHNY and SVGAGI (reference sequence). Trimming took off 4 bases at V and 2 bases at J, with 8 bases between the two ends. This CDR3 region has 13 residues. The method was immunoSEQ multiplex PCR; TCRdb's version includes in-frame clones alone and lacks a portion of them. The repertoire holds about 92,000 clones, with 80% to 95% as singletons. The gene calls are TRBV6-6 and TRBJ1-1; D is possibly TRBD1 (5 bases). The material sequenced was peripheral blood, taken in the first trimester of pregnancy. This sequence was found in a female donor with multiple sclerosis, enrolled in a pregnancy study. The CDR3 protein is CASSSRGNTEAFF. CDR3 in DNA: TGTGCCAGCAGTTCAAGGGGTAACACTGAAGCTTTCTTT.